This T cell receptor beta chain was retrieved from a study of cytomegalovirus exposure and HLA in healthy donors. The germline V gene has CDR1 SGHRS and CDR2 YFSETQ. CDR3 length: 14 amino acids. With 3 bases clipped from V and 1 base from J, the junction kept 2 bases outside the gene matches. The study ran its PCR with 60 Vbeta and 13 Jbeta primers. The assay was immunoSEQ multiplex PCR, and TCRdb's table has in-frame clones only and misses some. The sample carries more than 130,000 clones, about 82% recorded once. The chain has TRBV5-1 and TRBJ2-7; 9 bases agree with TRBD1. This TCR was recovered from a young man in good health and CMV-seronegative. Sequenced: PBMCs. The CDR3 nucleotides are TGCGCCAGCAGCTGGGGGACAGGGTCCTACGAGCAGTACTTC. It translates to CASSWGTGSYEQYF.